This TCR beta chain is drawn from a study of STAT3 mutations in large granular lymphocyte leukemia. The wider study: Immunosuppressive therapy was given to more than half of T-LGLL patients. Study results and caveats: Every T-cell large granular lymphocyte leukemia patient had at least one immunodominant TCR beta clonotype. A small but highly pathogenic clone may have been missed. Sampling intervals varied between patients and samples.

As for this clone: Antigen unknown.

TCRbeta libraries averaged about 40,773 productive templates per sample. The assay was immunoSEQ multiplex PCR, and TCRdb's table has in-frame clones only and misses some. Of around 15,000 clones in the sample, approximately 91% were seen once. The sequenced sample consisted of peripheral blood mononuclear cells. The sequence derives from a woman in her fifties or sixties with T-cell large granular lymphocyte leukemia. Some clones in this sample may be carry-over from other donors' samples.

The DNA for the CDR3 is TGTGCCAGCTCACTAATCCCCACCTCGGGAAGGTACGAGCAGTACTTC. Translating it yields CASSLIPTSGRYEQYF. The genes are TRBV18 and TRBJ2-7; a weak D match, TRBD2 (5 bases). Trimming took 4 bases from V and 4 from J, leaving 20 bases between them. The CDR3 totals 16 residues. In germline, CDR1 is KGHSH, CDR2 LQKENI.